The clone carrying this TCR beta chain was seen a handful of times. Its antigen is as yet unknown. The data stem from a study of identical twins. Germline V gives CDR1 SGHRS, CDR2 YFSETQ. Trimming cost V 4 bases and J 2 bases, with 15 bases left between them. CDR3 length: 15 residues. The study's findings and limits: Zero-insertion analyses could be partly confounded by invariant MAIT and iNKT cells. Out-of-frame alpha sequences shared between twins exhibited an excess of low generation probability. Conclusions were based on cross-sectional statistical analysis, without following the same donors.

From the 5' RACE reads, TCRdb called clonotypes with MiXCR, one entry per CDR3 protein. This sample yields 1.5 million or so distinct CDR3 sequences, of which about 32% are seen a single time; under 0.35% belongs to the top ten. The source is a newborn girl in good health. V gene TRBV5-1 combines with J gene TRBJ1-1; a weak D match, TRBD1 (6 bases). Sequencing input: cord blood. The CDR3 coding sequence is TGCGCCAGCAGCGCGAACAGGGAGGGAAACACTGAAGCTTTCTTT. It is translated as CASSANREGNTEAFF.